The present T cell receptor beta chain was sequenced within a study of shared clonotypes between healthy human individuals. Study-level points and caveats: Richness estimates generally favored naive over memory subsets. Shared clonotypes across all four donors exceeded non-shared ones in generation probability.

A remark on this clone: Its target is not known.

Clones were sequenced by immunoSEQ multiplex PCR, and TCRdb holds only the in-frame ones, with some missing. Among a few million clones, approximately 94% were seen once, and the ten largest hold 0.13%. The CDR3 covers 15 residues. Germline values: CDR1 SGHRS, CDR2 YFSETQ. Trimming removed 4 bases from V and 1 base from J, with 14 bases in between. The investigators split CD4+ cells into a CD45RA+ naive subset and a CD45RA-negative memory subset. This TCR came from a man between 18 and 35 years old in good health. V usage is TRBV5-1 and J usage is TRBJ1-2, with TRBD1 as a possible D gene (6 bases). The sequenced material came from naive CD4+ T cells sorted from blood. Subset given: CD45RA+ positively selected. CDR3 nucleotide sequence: TGCGCCAGCAGCGCCGGGACAAACCTTAACTATGGCTACACCTTC. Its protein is CASSAGTNLNYGYTF.